This T cell receptor beta chain derives from a study of shared T cell receptors in the human thymus. V lost 6 bases, J lost 6 bases, and 5 bases stayed unmatched. CDR3 length: 14 residues. Germline CDR1 and CDR2: WSHSY and SAAADI. Generated by immunoSEQ multiplex PCR, the TCRdb table keeps only in-frame clones and is missing some. The data contain hundreds of thousands of clones, over 75% of them seen just once; the ten biggest clones take up roughly 0.0089%. The same sample was also studied in work on human thymus T cells. In that study: Each of the donors was a healthy Finnish infant who was undergoing open corrective cardiac surgery for congenital heart defects. Resections from corrective heart surgery supplied the thymus tissue.

The source is a boy younger than two with a congenital heart defect. The rearrangement links TRBV10-2 to TRBJ2-1; TRBD2 matches 10 bases. Input material: thymocytes. The CDR3 sequence is CASREREGPNEQFF. DNA of the CDR3: TGCGCCAGCAGAGAGCGGGAGGGCCCCAATGAGCAGTTCTTC.